This entry features one TCR beta chain sequence. The sample belongs to a study of blood T cell repertoires in COVID-19. For the study at large: Samples taken during acute and convalescent COVID-19 were collected in the United States, Italy and Spain. In each case, the material was cDNA or gDNA derived from T cells, B-cell-depleted T cells, or PBMCs.

The CDR3 is 17 residues long. Germline CDR1 is LGHDT and CDR2 is YNNKEL (reference sequence). Unmatched junction bases numbered 8, after V lost 5 bases and J lost 5 bases. In the authors' methods: Cell counts per sample came from amplifying reference gene primers. This table comes from immunoSEQ multiplex PCR, and its TCRdb copy is limited to in-frame clones, with some not included. Clone size and the V and J calls come from that table; the DNA yielded D and trimming. Of tens of thousands of clones in the sample, over 75% are singletons; the top ten hold over 8.5%. Sequencing was done on a sample of peripheral blood. The receptor comes from a man older than 75 with acute or convalescent COVID-19. This rearrangement joins TRBV3-1 (or the pseudogene TRBV3-2) to TRBJ2-3, with 15 bases that match TRBD2. The CDR3 reads CASSSRTSGRALDTQYF. In DNA form, the CDR3 reads TGTGCCAGCAGCTCCCGGACTAGCGGGAGGGCCCTAGATACGCAGTATTTT.